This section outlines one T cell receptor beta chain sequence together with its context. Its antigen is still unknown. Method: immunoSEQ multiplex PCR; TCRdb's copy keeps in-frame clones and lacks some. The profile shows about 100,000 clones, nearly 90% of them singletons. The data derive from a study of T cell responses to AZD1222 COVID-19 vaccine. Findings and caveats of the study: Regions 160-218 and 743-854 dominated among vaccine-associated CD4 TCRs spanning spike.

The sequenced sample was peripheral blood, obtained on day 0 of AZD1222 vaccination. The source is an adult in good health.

Written as DNA, the CDR3 is TGTGCCACCAGTGATCCACAGCTTTTCACAACAGATACGCAGTATTTT. Its translation: CATSDPQLFTTDTQYF. The J gene is TRBJ2-3, the V gene TRBV24-1; D unresolved. Trimming cost V 3 bases and J 3 bases, with 15 bases left between them. The CDR3 extends over 16 amino acids. Germline CDR1 is KGHDR and CDR2 is SFDVKD.